These 21 T cell receptor beta chains came from one sample sequenced in a study of T cell repertoires in ileal Crohn's disease (dated by TCRdb to the late 2010s). Receptors were amplified or captured by the immunoSEQ multiplex PCR assay. TCRdb limited this immuneACCESS table to in-frame rearrangements with V and J called. A share of clones is missing; checked studies link under half to unresolved V genes, and the rest is unexplained. Counted in this sample were about 13,000 clones; about 67% of them appeared once. The top ten clones comprise roughly 8.6% of the sample. The sample's time point label, decoded: neoterminal ileum biopsy at postoperative endoscopy, about 6 months after surgery. The sample taken for sequencing was ileal tissue. These TCRs come from an adult with Crohn's disease.

This clone was seen a handful of times. J is TRBJ1-2 and V is TRBV28, with a weak D call TRBD1 (5 bases). This CDR3 spans 12 amino acids. Trimming stripped 7 bases from V and 8 bases from J, with 14 bases between. Germline assignment: CDR1 MDHEN and CDR2 SYDVKM. The CDR3 loop reads CASIQGEEGYTF. In DNA form, the CDR3 reads TGTGCCAGCATTCAGGGTGAGGAGGGCTACACCTTC.

DNA of the CDR3: TGTGCCAGCGAGAGGGGCGACAGGGCTTCGGGAAACACCATATATTTT. As protein: CASERGDRASGNTIYF. The genes are TRBV28 and TRBJ1-3, with TRBD1 matching over 7 bases. The trim removed 8 bases at V and 4 bases at J, leaving 14 bases unmatched. CDR1 is MDHEN, CDR2 SYDVKM, per germline. The CDR3 is made up of 16 amino acids.

In DNA form, the CDR3 reads TGTGCCAGCATGGAGGGGGACCCCAAAAACATTCAGTACTTC. This translates into CASMEGDPKNIQYF. V is TRBV28 and J is TRBJ2-4; D assignment may be TRBD1 or TRBD2 (6 bases each). In germline, CDR1 is MDHEN, CDR2 SYDVKM. V lost 7 bases to trimming and J lost 2 bases, with 12 bases between them. This CDR3 spans 14 amino acids.

This clone was recorded a few times. The chain employs TRBV2 and TRBJ2-1; TRBD1 aligns across 12 bases. Per the germline V gene, CDR1 is SNHLY and CDR2 is FYNNEI. Trimming cost V 4 bases and J 7 bases; bases outside gene matches: 5. This CDR3 region has 15 residues. DNA for the CDR3: TGTGCCAGCAGTGCGGGACAGGGGGCGAGAAATGAGCAGTTCTTC. It encodes CASSAGQGARNEQFF. Full variable domain (rest looked up from reference TRBV2 and TRBJ2-1): EPEVTQTPSHQVTQMGQEVILRCVPISNHLYFYWYRQILGQKVEFLVSFYNNEISEKSEIFDDQFSVERPDGSNFTLKIRSTKLEDSAMYFCASSAGQGARNEQFFGPGTRLTVL.

This chain links TRBV5-1 with TRBJ2-3; D uncertain. V was pared by 0 bases and J by 2 bases, with 13 bases between. The CDR3 runs 16 residues. Looked up from germline, CDR1 is SGHRS and CDR2 is YFSETQ. The CDR3 nucleotides are TGCGCCAGCAGCTTGGTAGTCACTACTACCACAGATACGCAGTATTTT. Amino acids: CASSLVVTTTTDTQYF.

This sequence joins TRBV6-6 and TRBJ1-1, with 8 bases identical to TRBD1. Germline values: CDR1 MNHNY, CDR2 SVGAGI (reference sequence). V was clipped by 4 bases and J by 8 bases; unmatched bases: 6. There are 13 residues in the CDR3. CDR3 region: CASSFTGGTEAFF. In DNA form, the CDR3 reads TGTGCCAGCAGTTTTACAGGGGGTACGGAAGCTTTCTTT.

This clone has a handful of counts. A far bigger clonotype differs at one base, so this is likely a read error. This chain joins TRBV4-2 and TRBJ1-4, with D perhaps matching TRBD1 (6 bases). V lost 0 bases, J lost 6 bases, and 17 bases lay in between. CDR1 and CDR2 from the germline V gene are LGHNA and YNFKEQ. CDR3 size: 17 residues. This CDR3 is CASSQDITGSMHEKLFF. The CDR3 region has the DNA TGTGCCAGCAGCCAAGATATCACAGGGAGTATGCATGAAAAACTGTTTTTT.

The genes are TRBV5-1 and TRBJ2-3, with D unclear. Germline V gene lookup returns CDR1 SGHRS and CDR2 YFSETQ. Trimming removed 4 bases from V and 6 bases from J, with 21 bases in between. The CDR3 is 16 residues long. CDR3 DNA sequence: TGCGCCAGCAGCAGCCGGGCCCTGGGTCTCGGTGATACGCAGTATTTT. Protein product: CASSSRALGLGDTQYF. Based on the CDR3 plus reference TRBV5-1 and TRBJ2-3, the full variable domain is KAGVTQTPRYLIKTRGQQVTLSCSPISGHRSVSWYQQTPGQGLQFLFEYFSETQRNKGNFPGRFSGRQFSNSRSEMNVSTLELGDSALYLCASSSRALGLGDTQYFGPGTRLTVL.

By sample fraction, this clone is medium-sized (0.01 to 0.1%). This chain connects TRBV19 to TRBJ2-7; D is undetermined. The ends were cut back, 3 bases at V and 6 bases at J, with 9 bases in the middle. Germline V gives CDR1 LNHDA, CDR2 SQIVND (reference sequence). CDR3 length: 12 residues. The CDR3 is CASSMGSREQYF. The CDR3 DNA sequence: TGTGCCAGTAGTATGGGGTCTCGCGAGCAGTACTTC.

The genes are TRBV5-6 and TRBJ1-2; possible D gene TRBD1, 6 bases. Germline V gene sequence: CDR1 SGHDT, CDR2 YYEEEE. The CDR3 covers 17 residues. V was trimmed by 1 base and J by 4 bases, leaving 20 bases between them. For the CDR3, the DNA is TGTGCCAGCAGCTTGCGTAGTCGGGGGGCGTCCGCCTATGGCTACACCTTC. It translates to CASSLRSRGASAYGYTF.

CDR3 in DNA: TGTGCCAGCAGTGAAGCAATAGTCGACGAGCAGTACTTC. Its translation is CASSEAIVDEQYF. The rearrangement links TRBV6-1 to TRBJ2-7; no definite D call. Germline V CDR1 and CDR2: MNHNS, SASEGT. This CDR3 region has 13 residues. Deletions cut 0 bases from V and 5 bases from J, with 8 bases between.

This clone was detected only a few times. The V gene is TRBV10-1, the J gene TRBJ1-1; 12 bases map to TRBD1. J lost 5 bases, V lost 1 base, and 14 bases had no gene match. CDR1 is WNHNN and CDR2 is SYGVQD in the germline V gene (reference sequence). The CDR3 length is 19 residues. In nucleotides, the CDR3 is TGCGCCAGCAGTGAGTTTAGAGACCGGGACAGGGGGCTCGGGACTGAAGCTTTCTTT. Its translation: CASSEFRDRDRGLGTEAFF.

The V gene is TRBV11-2, the J gene TRBJ1-2, with D perhaps matching TRBD1 (5 bases). This CDR3 contains 15 residues. CDR1 SGHAT and CDR2 FQNNGV come from the germline V gene. V shed 5 bases and J shed 2 bases, with 15 bases lying between them. CDR3 sequence: CASSQPGRTNYGYTF. The CDR3 nucleotides are TGTGCCAGCAGCCAACCGGGACGGACAAACTATGGCTACACCTTC.

The genes are TRBV7-6 and TRBJ1-5; D remains ambiguous. The CDR3 runs 13 residues. The V end lost 4 bases, the J end lost 4 bases, and 8 bases lay between the germline ends. Germline lookup yields CDR1 SGHVS and CDR2 FNYEAQ. CDR3 nucleotides: TGTGCCAGCAGCTCCAACAGAAATCAGCCCCAGCATTTT. It is translated as CASSSNRNQPQHF.

This clone was counted a few times. This rearrangement joins TRBV30 to TRBJ1-6; D may be TRBD1 (5 bases). The V end lost 0 bases, the J end lost 11 bases, and 11 bases lay between the germline ends. Germline lookup yields CDR1 GTSNPN and CDR2 SVGIG (reference sequence). The length of the CDR3 is 13 residues. The CDR3 region has the DNA TGTGCCTGGAGTGTAAAGGGGCTGGCACCCCTCCACTTT. Translation gives CAWSVKGLAPLHF.

This chain uses TRBV7-2 with TRBJ1-2; D is ambiguous. With 3 bases removed from V and 7 bases from J, the gap between germline ends came to 9 bases. The V gene's germline CDR1 is SGHTA and CDR2 FQGNSA. CDR3 length: 12 amino acids. CDR3 in DNA: TGTGCCAGCAGCTTCGAGGGTTTTGGCTACACCTTC. Residues: CASSFEGFGYTF.

This clone was recorded once. The J gene is TRBJ1-6, the V gene TRBV4-2; tentatively, D is TRBD1 (5 bases). The V gene's germline CDR1 is LGHNA and CDR2 YNFKEQ. The CDR3 runs 15 residues. The V end lost 4 bases, the J end lost 6 bases, and 13 bases lay between the germline ends. This CDR3 reads CASSPEGSPNSPLHF. CDR3 in DNA: TGTGCCAGCAGCCCTGAGGGGTCGCCTAATTCACCCCTCCACTTT.

This clone showed up just a few times. The chain employs TRBV27 and TRBJ1-2; no clear D gene. The CDR3 is made up of 14 amino acids. The germline gives CDR1 MNHEY, CDR2 SMNVEV (reference sequence). V lost 6 bases and J 4 bases, leaving 15 bases between the germline ends. The DNA for the CDR3 is TGTGCCAGCAGGAGGGAGGGCTCCGCCTATGGCTACACCTTC. This encodes CASRREGSAYGYTF.

The sample holds one count of this clone. The chain carries TRBV5-1 and TRBJ2-7; 7 bases fit TRBD1. The CDR3 sequence is 14 residues long. The J segment lost 3 bases and the V segment lost 2 bases, leaving 5 bases of the junction unmatched. From germline, CDR1 is SGHRS and CDR2 YFSETQ. CDR3 sequence reads: CASSLQGPYYEQYF. CDR3 sequence (DNA): TGCGCCAGCAGCTTACAGGGGCCCTACTACGAGCAGTACTTC.

This chain uses TRBV29-1 with TRBJ2-7; D remains unclear. The V end was cut by 7 bases, the J end by 2 bases, with 9 bases between. Germline CDR1 is SQVTM and CDR2 is ANQGSEA. This CDR3 spans 11 amino acids. CDR3 amino acids: CSASTAYEQYF. DNA for the CDR3: TGCAGCGCCTCCACGGCCTACGAGCAGTACTTC.

CDR3 coding DNA: TGTGCCAGCAGTGAAGAGATCATCTCTGGAAACACCATATATTTT. Translating gives CASSEEIISGNTIYF. The gene calls are TRBV6-1 and TRBJ1-3; D remains ambiguous. V lost 1 base, J lost 0 bases, and 7 bases lay in between. Germline CDR1 is MNHNS and CDR2 is SASEGT. The CDR3 sequence is 15 residues long.